The text below deals with one TCR beta chain. This clone was recorded a few times. Its antigen remains undetermined. No per-base quality is available; no much larger clone lies one base away. Receptors were amplified or captured by the immunoSEQ multiplex PCR assay. In its TCRdb copy, this immuneACCESS table keeps in-frame sequences only and misses some clones. Where compared with another copy, unresolved V genes explain less than half of these, and the others have no known cause. Here the sample has approximately 8,000 clones; roughly four fifths occur a single time. The ten largest clones take up 2.5% to 3% of the sample. This sample was included in a study of chemoradiotherapy in HPV16-positive cancers (dated 2022 in TCRdb). Background for the entire study: Using functional T-cell assays on cells from two HPV16-positive patients, the researchers defined candidate HPV-specific T-cell clones and common TCR motifs. The candidate HPV-specific TCRs and motifs were then tracked in TCR repertoires from 86 patients with HPV-related cancers. The study asked whether T-cell immunity against the HPV oncoproteins E6 and E7 changes during chemoradiotherapy and whether it affects survival. Beyond this particular receptor, the publication reports: Expansion of candidate HPV-specific clones and E7-related TCR motifs was observed in the tumor microenvironment during treatment, whereas no such expansion was observed for non-HPV-specific T cells. Only two HPV16-positive patients were used to derive the functional definition of HPV-specific T cells, and the survival association was reported for HPV16-positive patients. Among HPV16-positive patients, expansion of HPV-responsive T cells during chemoradiotherapy was associated with better recurrence-free survival.

Repertoires were sampled repeatedly over the course of chemoradiotherapy, so clonal expansion could be followed in the tumor microenvironment. This TCR derives from a human donor with HPV-associated anogenital cancer. Material: blood, obtained from a patient who underwent chemoradiotherapy.

The nucleotide sequence is given as TGTGCCAGCAGTGAAGCCCGAGGGACCCAGTACTTC. Its protein reads: CASSEARGTQYF. The rearrangement joined TRBV6-1 to TRBJ2-5; the D gene cannot be named for sure. CDR1 MNHNS and CDR2 SASEGT were looked up in the germline V gene. The cysteine opens and the phenylalanine closes a CDR3 of 12 amino acids. The only DNA kept is the CDR3, 36 bases in frame from the first base. Trimming costs V 0 bases and J 7 bases, and their ends lie 6 bases apart.